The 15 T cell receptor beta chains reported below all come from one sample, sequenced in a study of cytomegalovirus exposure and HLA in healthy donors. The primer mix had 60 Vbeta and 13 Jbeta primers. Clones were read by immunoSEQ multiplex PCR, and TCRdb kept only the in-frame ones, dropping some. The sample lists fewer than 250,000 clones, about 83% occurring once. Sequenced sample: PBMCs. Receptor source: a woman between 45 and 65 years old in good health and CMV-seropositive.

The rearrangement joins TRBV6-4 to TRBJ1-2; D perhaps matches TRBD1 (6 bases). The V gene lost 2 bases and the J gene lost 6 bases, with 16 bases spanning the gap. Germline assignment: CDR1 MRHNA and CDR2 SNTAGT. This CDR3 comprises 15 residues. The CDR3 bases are TGTGCCAGCAGTGACGCCGCGGGGGGCGAAGATGGCTACACCTTC. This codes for CASSDAAGGEDGYTF.

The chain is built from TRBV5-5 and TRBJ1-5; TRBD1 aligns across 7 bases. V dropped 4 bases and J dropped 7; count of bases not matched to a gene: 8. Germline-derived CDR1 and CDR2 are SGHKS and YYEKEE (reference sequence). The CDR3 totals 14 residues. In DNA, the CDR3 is TGTGCCAGCAGCGAATACAGGGGAAACCAGCCCCAGCATTTT. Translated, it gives CASSEYRGNQPQHF.

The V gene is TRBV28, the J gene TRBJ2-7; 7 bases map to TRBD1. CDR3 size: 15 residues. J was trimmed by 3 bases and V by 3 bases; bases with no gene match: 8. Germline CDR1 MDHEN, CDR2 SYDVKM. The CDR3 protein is CASSLRQGGYYEQYF. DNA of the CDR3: TGTGCCAGCAGTTTGCGACAGGGTGGTTACTACGAGCAGTACTTC.

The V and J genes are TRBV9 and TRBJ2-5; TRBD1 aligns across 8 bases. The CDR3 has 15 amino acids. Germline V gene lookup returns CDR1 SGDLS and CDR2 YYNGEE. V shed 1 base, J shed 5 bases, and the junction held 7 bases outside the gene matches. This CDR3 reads CASSVRAGGLETQYF. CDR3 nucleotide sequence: TGTGCCAGCAGCGTAAGGGCAGGGGGCCTTGAGACCCAGTACTTC.

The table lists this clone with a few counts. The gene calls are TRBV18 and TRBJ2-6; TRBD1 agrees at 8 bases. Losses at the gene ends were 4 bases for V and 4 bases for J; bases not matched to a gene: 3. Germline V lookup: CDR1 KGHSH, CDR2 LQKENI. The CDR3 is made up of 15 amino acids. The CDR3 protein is CASSLRGLGANVLTF. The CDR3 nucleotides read TGTGCCAGCTCACTCAGGGGGCTCGGGGCCAACGTCCTGACTTTC.

The CDR3 DNA follows: TGTGCCATCAGTCGGACAGGGGGCGAAGGCTACACCTTC. Amino acids: CAISRTGGEGYTF. The V call is TRBV10-3, the J call TRBJ1-2; 11 bases are shared with TRBD1. The germline V gene encodes CDR1 ENHRY and CDR2 SYGVKD. The CDR3 is 13 residues long. Germline trimming cut 5 bases from V and 8 bases from J; bases unmatched to any gene: 4.

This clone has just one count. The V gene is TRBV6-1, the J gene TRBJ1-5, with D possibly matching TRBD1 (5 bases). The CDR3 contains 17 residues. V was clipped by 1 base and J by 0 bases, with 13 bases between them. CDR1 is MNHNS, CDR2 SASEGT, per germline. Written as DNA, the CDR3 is TGTGCCAGCAGTGAAGTACAGGATCCCTATAGCAATCAGCCCCAGCATTTT. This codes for CASSEVQDPYSNQPQHF.

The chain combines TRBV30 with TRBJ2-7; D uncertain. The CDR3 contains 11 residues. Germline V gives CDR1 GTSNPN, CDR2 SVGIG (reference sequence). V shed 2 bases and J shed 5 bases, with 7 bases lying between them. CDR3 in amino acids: CAWSTQDEQYF. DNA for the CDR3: TGTGCCTGGAGTACACAAGACGAGCAGTACTTC.

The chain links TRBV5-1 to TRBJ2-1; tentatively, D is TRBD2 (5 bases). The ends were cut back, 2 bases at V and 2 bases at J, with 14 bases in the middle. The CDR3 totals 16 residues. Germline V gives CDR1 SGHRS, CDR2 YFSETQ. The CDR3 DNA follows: TGCGCCAGCAGCTTAGGGAGTTTCAATACCTACAATGAGCAGTTCTTC. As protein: CASSLGSFNTYNEQFF. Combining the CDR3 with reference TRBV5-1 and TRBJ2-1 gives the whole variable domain KAGVTQTPRYLIKTRGQQVTLSCSPISGHRSVSWYQQTPGQGLQFLFEYFSETQRNKGNFPGRFSGRQFSNSRSEMNVSTLELGDSALYLCASSLGSFNTYNEQFFGPGTRLTVL.

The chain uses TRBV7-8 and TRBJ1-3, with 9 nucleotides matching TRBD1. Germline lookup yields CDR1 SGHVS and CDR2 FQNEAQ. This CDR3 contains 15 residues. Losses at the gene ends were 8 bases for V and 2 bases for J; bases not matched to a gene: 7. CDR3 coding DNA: TGTGCCAGCCGACTTACAGGGGGCACTGGAAACACCATATATTTT. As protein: CASRLTGGTGNTIYF.

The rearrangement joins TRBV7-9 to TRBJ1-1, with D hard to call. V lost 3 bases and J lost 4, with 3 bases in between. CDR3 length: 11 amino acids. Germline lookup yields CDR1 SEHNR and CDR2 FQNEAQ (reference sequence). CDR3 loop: CASSFGTEAFF. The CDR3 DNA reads TGTGCCAGCAGCTTCGGCACTGAAGCTTTCTTT.

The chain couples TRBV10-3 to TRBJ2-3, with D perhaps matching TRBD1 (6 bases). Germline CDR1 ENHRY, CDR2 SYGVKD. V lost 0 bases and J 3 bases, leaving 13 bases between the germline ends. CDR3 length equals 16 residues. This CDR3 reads CAISESGAGATDTQYF. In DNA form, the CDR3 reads TGTGCCATCAGTGAGTCGGGGGCAGGGGCAACAGATACGCAGTATTTT.

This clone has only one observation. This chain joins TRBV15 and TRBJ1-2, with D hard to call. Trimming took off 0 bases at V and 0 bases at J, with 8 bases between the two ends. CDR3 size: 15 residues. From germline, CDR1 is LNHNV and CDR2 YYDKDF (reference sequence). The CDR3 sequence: CATSRDRNSNYGYTF. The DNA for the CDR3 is TGTGCCACCAGCAGAGACAGGAATTCTAACTATGGCTACACCTTC. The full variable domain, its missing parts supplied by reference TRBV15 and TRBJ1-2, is DAMVIQNPRYQVTQFGKPVTLSCSQTLNHNVMYWYQQKSSQAPKLLFHYYDKDFNNEADTPDNFQSRRPNTSFCFLDIRSPGLGDTAMYLCATSRDRNSNYGYTFGSGTRLTVV.

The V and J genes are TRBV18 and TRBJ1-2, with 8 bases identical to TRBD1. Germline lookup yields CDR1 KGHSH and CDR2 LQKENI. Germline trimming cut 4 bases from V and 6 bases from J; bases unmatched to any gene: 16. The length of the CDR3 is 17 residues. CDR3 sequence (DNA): TGTGCCAGCTCACGGGCAGGGGGCGTCCAATTTGTTCATGGCTACACCTTC. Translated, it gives CASSRAGGVQFVHGYTF.

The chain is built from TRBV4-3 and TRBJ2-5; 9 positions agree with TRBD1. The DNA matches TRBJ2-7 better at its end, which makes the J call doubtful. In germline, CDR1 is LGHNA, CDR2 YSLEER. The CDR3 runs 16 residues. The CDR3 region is CASSPTPRTGDYEQYF. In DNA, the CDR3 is TGCGCCAGCAGCCCGACTCCACGGACAGGGGACTACGAGCAGTACTTC.